The rows below give T cell receptor beta chains drawn from one sample of a study of T cells in Graves' hyperthyroidism and ophthalmopathy. From the multiplex PCR reads, TCRdb called clonotypes with MiXCR, one entry per CDR3 protein. The data show over 200,000 distinct CDR3 sequences, around 18% seen once. The specimen was blood. The receptor set was obtained from a man aged 35 to 55 with Graves' hyperthyroidism. CDR3s include the opening cysteine and the closing phenylalanine or tryptophan. A D gene is named only where the DNA matches it firmly. Part of the rows lack a size; the others show once, few, many or a class for expanded clones.

j_call | v_call | d_call | clone_size | cdr3_nt | cdr3_aa
TRBJ1-6 | TRBV27 | TRBD1 | . | TGTGCCAGCAGTACCTTCTCCCCCCGTACAGGGGAAAATAATTCACCCCTCCACTTT | CASSTFSPRTGENNSPLHF
TRBJ1-1 | TRBV5-1 | TRBD1 | many | TGCGCCAGCAGCAACGCAGGGGGTTCCTACACTGAAGCTTTCTTT | CASSNAGGSYTEAFF
TRBJ1-1 | TRBV20-1 | . | many | TGCAGTGCTTCCGGGGAATTGAACACTGAAGCTTTCTTT | CSASGELNTEAFF
TRBJ2-1 | TRBV20-1 | TRBD2 | many | TGCAGTGCTAGAGTACCTGCCCGGGGGGTAGTTGAGGATGAGCAGTTCTTC | CSARVPARGVVEDEQFF
TRBJ2-7 | TRBV30 | . | many | TGTGCCTGGAGTAGTGGGTTCTACGAGCAGTACTTC | CAWSSGFYEQYF
TRBJ1-6 | TRBV7-2 | TRBD1 | . | TGTGCCAGCAGCTTCCCCCAGGGGACAGGCGGTAATTCACCCCTCCACTTT | CASSFPQGTGGNSPLHF
TRBJ1-6 | TRBV14 | . | . | TGTGCCAGCAGCCAAGGATTCGGCAGAGTCCGAAGCTCCTATAATTCACCCCTCCACTTT | CASSQGFGRVRSSYNSPLHF
TRBJ2-1 | TRBV11-2 | . | . | TGTGCCAGCAGCTTAGTACAGGGCCTTTACAATGAGCAGTTCTTC | CASSLVQGLYNEQFF
TRBJ2-3 | TRBV3-1 | . | . | TGTGCCAGCAGCCAAGTCCCCGGGAATACGCAGTATTTT | CASSQVPGNTQYF
TRBJ2-5 | TRBV7-8 | TRBD2 | many | TGTGCCAGCAGCAAGCGGTATCTAGCGGTGATGGAAGAGACCCAGTACTTC | CASSKRYLAVMEETQYF
TRBJ2-3 | TRBV11-2 | . | many | TGTGCCAGCAGCTTAGTACGGGCAGATACGCAGTATTTT | CASSLVRADTQYF